Below are 14 T cell receptor beta chains sequenced from a single sample in a study of shared clonotypes between healthy human individuals. Assay: immunoSEQ multiplex PCR; the TCRdb copy retains only in-frame clones and omits some. The sample contains 150,000 to 200,000 clones, approximately 62% of which appear only once. Material: memory CD4+ T cells sorted from blood. Subset denoted: CD45RA-negative fraction. Receptor source: a young man in good health.

The count of this clone is one. The V and J genes are TRBV6-1 and TRBJ2-3; the D gene is possibly TRBD2 (5 bases). Germline lookup yields CDR1 MNHNS and CDR2 SASEGT. CDR3 length: 14 residues. V lost 8 bases, J lost 2 bases, and 14 bases lay in between. CDR3 DNA sequence: TGTGCCAGCGGAGGCCGGGGAGACACAGATACGCAGTATTTT. This sequence encodes CASGGRGDTDTQYF.

V is TRBV7-8 and J is TRBJ1-2; D unclear. The germline CDR1 and CDR2 sequences are SGHVS and FQNEAQ. The CDR3 length is 13 residues. V gave up 1 base and J gave up 5 bases, with 8 bases separating them. CDR3: CASSLDIQYGYTF. The CDR3 coding sequence is TGTGCCAGCAGCTTAGACATACAATATGGCTACACCTTC.

J is TRBJ2-7 and V is TRBV11-3; D call uncertain. The CDR3 extends over 15 amino acids. Looked up from germline, CDR1 is SGHNT and CDR2 is YENEEA. V was pared by 3 bases and J by 4 bases, with 16 bases between. CDR3 nucleotides: TGTGCCAGCAGCTTCACCCCAGGACCGAGGTACGAGCAGTACTTC. Translation: CASSFTPGPRYEQYF. Combining the CDR3 with reference TRBV11-3 and TRBJ2-7 gives the whole variable domain EAGVVQSPRYKIIEKKQPVAFWCNPISGHNTLYWYLQNLGQGPELLIRYENEEAVDDSQLPKDRFSAERLKGVDSTLKIQPAELGDSAVYLCASSFTPGPRYEQYFGPGTRLTVT.

This clone was seen more than once but under ten times. The chain is built from TRBV7-9 and TRBJ2-1; D is unclear. The germline V gene has CDR1 SEHNR and CDR2 FQNEAQ (reference sequence). V lost 2 bases, J lost 4 bases, and 6 bases lay in between. The CDR3 sequence is 13 residues long. The CDR3 DNA reads TGTGCCAGCAGCTTAACGGATTACAATGAGCAGTTCTTC. Translating it yields CASSLTDYNEQFF.

This sequence joins TRBV28 and TRBJ2-7; D not resolved. The CDR3 runs 12 residues. Germline loops: CDR1 MDHEN, CDR2 SYDVKM. Trimming took off 10 bases at V and 3 bases at J, with 13 bases between the two ends. CDR3 in DNA: TGTGCCACCGCAAGGTTTGACTACGAGCAGTACTTC. It translates to CATARFDYEQYF.

The genes are TRBV5-5 and TRBJ2-7, with D perhaps TRBD1 (5 bases). The V end was cut by 0 bases, the J end by 5 bases, with 9 bases between. From germline, CDR1 is SGHKS and CDR2 YYEKEE (reference sequence). The CDR3 is 13 amino acids. The CDR3 DNA reads TGTGCCAGCAGCTTGGCCTGGACAAACGAGCAGTACTTC. It encodes CASSLAWTNEQYF. Full variable domain (outside the CDR3, taken from reference TRBV5-5 and TRBJ2-7): DAGVTQSPTHLIKTRGQQVTLRCSPISGHKSVSWYQQVLGQGPQFIFQYYEKEERGRGNFPDRFSARQFPNYSSELNVNALLLGDSALYLCASSLAWTNEQYFGPGTRLTVT.

This clone showed up just a few times. This chain connects TRBV2 to TRBJ2-1, with D perhaps matching TRBD1 (5 bases). The CDR3 runs to 14 residues. V lost 7 bases and J lost 0, with 10 bases in between. Germline CDR1 reads SNHLY; CDR2 reads FYNNEI. As DNA, the CDR3 is TGTGCCAGCATCGAGCAGGGCTCCTACAATGAGCAGTTCTTC. Translating it yields CASIEQGSYNEQFF.

As for this clone: An end of the junction differs from the germline gene, which may be a read error. This sample also contains other DNA sequences that code for the same CDR3. V is TRBV28 and J is TRBJ1-5; D gene ambiguous. CDR3 length: 15 amino acids. Germline CDR1 is MDHEN and CDR2 is SYDVKM. Written as DNA, the CDR3 is TGTGCCAGCAGTTTATTCTTGGGCCGCAATCAGCCCCAACATTTT. It yields the protein CASSLFLGRNQPQHF.

The V gene is TRBV6-6, the J gene TRBJ1-1; D remains unclear. The V end was cut by 8 bases, the J end by 4 bases, with 14 bases between. Germline CDR1 MNHNY, CDR2 SVGAGI (reference sequence). This CDR3 has 13 amino acids. In nucleotides, the CDR3 is TGTGCCAGCCCTGAGAGGGAAGGCACTGAAGCTTTCTTT. Encoded protein: CASPEREGTEAFF.

The chain links TRBV27 to TRBJ1-4; no firm D call. The CDR3 is 14 residues long. The V end lost 3 bases, the J end lost 8 bases, and 13 bases lay between the germline ends. Per the germline V gene, CDR1 is MNHEY and CDR2 is SMNVEV (reference sequence). CDR3 DNA sequence: TGTGCCAGCAGTTTTGTGAAGCAGGTCGAAAAACTGTTTTTT. This encodes CASSFVKQVEKLFF.

This clone was counted a few times. J is TRBJ1-2 and V is TRBV6-5; D remains unclear. The CDR3 extends over 14 amino acids. Trimming left V 4 bases short and J 3 bases short, with 12 bases between. Germline V CDR1 and CDR2: MNHEY, SVGAGI. Here the CDR3 reads CASSSSPSDYGYTF. For the CDR3, the DNA is TGTGCCAGCAGTTCTAGCCCGTCTGACTATGGCTACACCTTC.

The CDR3 is CASTLGTSGSAAYNEQFF. DNA for the CDR3: TGTGCCAGCACCCTTGGGACTAGCGGGAGTGCGGCCTACAATGAGCAGTTCTTC. The rearrangement uses TRBV27 and TRBJ2-1; 14 nucleotides agree with TRBD2. CDR1 MNHEY and CDR2 SMNVEV come from the germline V gene (reference sequence). The ends lost 7 bases at V and 2 bases at J; junction bases unmatched: 10. The CDR3 spans 18 residues.

V usage is TRBV2 and J usage is TRBJ2-5; 8 nucleotides line up with TRBD2. Germline values: CDR1 SNHLY, CDR2 FYNNEI. V trimming: 6 bases; J trimming: 1 base; junction bases outside the gene matches: 13. This CDR3 is 17 amino acids long. DNA of the CDR3: TGTGCCAGCAGGTATACTAGCGGCCGTCACTCCCAAGAGACCCAGTACTTC. Translation: CASRYTSGRHSQETQYF.

This clone showed up just a few times. The V gene is TRBV5-6, the J gene TRBJ1-1; maybe TRBD1 (6 bases). Trimming cost V 3 bases and J 11 bases, with 14 bases left between them. Germline V gene sequence: CDR1 SGHDT, CDR2 YYEEEE. The CDR3 runs to 12 residues. CDR3 region: CASSWDHREAFF. The DNA of the CDR3 is TGTGCCAGCAGCTGGGACCACAGGGAGGCTTTCTTT.